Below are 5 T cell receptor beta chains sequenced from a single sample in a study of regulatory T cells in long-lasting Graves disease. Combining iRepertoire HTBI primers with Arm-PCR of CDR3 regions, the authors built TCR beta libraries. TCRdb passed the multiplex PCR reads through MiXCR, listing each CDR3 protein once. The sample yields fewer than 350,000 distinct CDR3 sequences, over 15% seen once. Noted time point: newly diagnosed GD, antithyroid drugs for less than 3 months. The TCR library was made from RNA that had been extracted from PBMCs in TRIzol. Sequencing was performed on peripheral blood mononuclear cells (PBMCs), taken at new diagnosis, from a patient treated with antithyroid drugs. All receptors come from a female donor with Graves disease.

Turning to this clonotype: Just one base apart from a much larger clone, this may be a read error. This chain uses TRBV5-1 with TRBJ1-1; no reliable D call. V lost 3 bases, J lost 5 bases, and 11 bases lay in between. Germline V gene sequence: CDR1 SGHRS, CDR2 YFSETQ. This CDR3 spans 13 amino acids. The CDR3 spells CASSSRHGTEAFF. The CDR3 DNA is TGCGCCAGCAGCTCTAGACATGGAACTGAAGCTTTCTTT.

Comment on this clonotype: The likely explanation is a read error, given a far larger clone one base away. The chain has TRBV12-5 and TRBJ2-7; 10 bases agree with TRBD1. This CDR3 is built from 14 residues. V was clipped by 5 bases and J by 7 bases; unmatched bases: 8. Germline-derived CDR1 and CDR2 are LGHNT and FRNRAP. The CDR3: CASGLDRGTIEQYF. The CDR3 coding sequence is TGTGCTAGTGGTCTGGACAGGGGGACGATTGAGCAGTACTTC.

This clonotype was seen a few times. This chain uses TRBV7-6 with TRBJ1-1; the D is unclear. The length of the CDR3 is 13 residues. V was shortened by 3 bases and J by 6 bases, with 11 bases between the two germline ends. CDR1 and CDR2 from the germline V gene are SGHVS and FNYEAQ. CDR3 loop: CASSLDRKAEAFF. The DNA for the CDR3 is TGTGCCAGCAGCTTGGACCGGAAGGCTGAAGCTTTCTTT.

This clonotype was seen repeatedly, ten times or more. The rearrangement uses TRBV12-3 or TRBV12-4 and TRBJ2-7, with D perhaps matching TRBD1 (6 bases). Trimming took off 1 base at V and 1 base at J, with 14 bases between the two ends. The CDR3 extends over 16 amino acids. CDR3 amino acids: CASSLDSGQGSYEQYF. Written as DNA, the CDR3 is TGTGCCAGCAGTTTAGATTCGGGGCAGGGGTCCTACGAGCAGTACTTC.

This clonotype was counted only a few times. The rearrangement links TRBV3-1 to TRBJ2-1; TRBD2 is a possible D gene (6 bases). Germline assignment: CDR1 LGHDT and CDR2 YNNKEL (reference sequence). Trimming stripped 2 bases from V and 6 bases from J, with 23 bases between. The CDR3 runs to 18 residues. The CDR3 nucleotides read TGTGCCAGCAGCCAACCAGGAACTCGGGAGACCACAATCAATGAGCAGTTCTTC. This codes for CASSQPGTRETTINEQFF.